The 20 T cell receptor beta chains presented below share a single source sample, sequenced in a study of blood T cell repertoires in COVID-19 (dated by TCRdb to about 2020). Library preparation employed the immunoSEQ multiplex PCR assay. TCRdb obtained this table from immuneACCESS and retained in-frame rearrangements with V and J assigned. These tables miss some clones; where compared with another copy, unresolved V genes account for less than half of the shortfall, and the remainder is unexplained. The sample contains approximately 50,000 clones, 86% of them found a single time. The ten largest account for 14% to 15% of the sample. The material sequenced was peripheral blood. The receptors derive from a human donor in a cohort sampled during active COVID-19.

V and J are TRBV4-1 and TRBJ1-1, with unresolved D. V lost 4 bases, J lost 5 bases, and 14 bases lay in between. The germline V gene encodes CDR1 MGHRA and CDR2 YSYEKL. The CDR3 extends over 14 amino acids. CDR3 sequence: CASSPTPGGTEAFF. The CDR3, as DNA: TGCGCCAGCAGCCCCACCCCGGGAGGGACTGAAGCTTTCTTT.

The chain recombines TRBV7-9 with TRBJ1-2, with 8 bases that match TRBD1. Germline CDR1 and CDR2: SEHNR and FQNEAQ (reference sequence). CDR3 length: 15 residues. V dropped 5 bases and J dropped 8; count of bases not matched to a gene: 13. The CDR3 loop is CASSPPGGPGRGYTF. The CDR3 DNA is TGTGCCAGCAGCCCACCAGGGGGCCCTGGAAGGGGCTACACCTTC.

The genes are TRBV10-3 and TRBJ1-2; 8 bases align to TRBD1. V shed 7 bases, J shed 6 bases, and the junction held 7 bases outside the gene matches. Germline CDR1 reads ENHRY; CDR2 reads SYGVKD. The CDR3 spans 13 residues. This CDR3 reads CAIKDRENDGYTF. DNA of the CDR3: TGTGCCATCAAGGACAGGGAGAACGATGGCTACACCTTC.

The chain joins TRBV5-6 to TRBJ2-1; 8 bases are shared with TRBD2. V was clipped by 4 bases and J by 7 bases; unmatched bases: 10. The CDR3 runs to 15 residues. Germline lookup yields CDR1 SGHDT and CDR2 YYEEEE. This chain's CDR3 is CASSPRGGPVNEQFF. Written as DNA, the CDR3 is TGTGCCAGCAGCCCCCGGGGGGGGCCAGTGAATGAGCAGTTCTTC.

This clone came up a few times. The genes are TRBV5-6 and TRBJ1-2, with 7 positions matching TRBD1. Germline-derived CDR1 and CDR2 are SGHDT and YYEEEE. There are 16 residues in the CDR3. Trimming took 0 bases from V and 4 from J; bases not matched to a gene: 9. In nucleotides, the CDR3 is TGTGCCAGCAGCTTGGCCCAGGGACAGAGGCCCTATGGCTACACCTTC. This codes for CASSLAQGQRPYGYTF.

The gene calls are TRBV27 and TRBJ1-1; D possibly corresponds to TRBD1 (5 bases). The CDR3 is 13 amino acids. Trimming left V 10 bases short and J 4 bases short, with 16 bases between. Germline V gene sequence: CDR1 MNHEY, CDR2 SMNVEV (reference sequence). The CDR3 reads CATRGAARTEAFF. CDR3 nucleotide sequence: TGTGCCACCCGCGGGGCGGCGCGCACTGAAGCTTTCTTT.

The table lists this clone with a few counts. This chain links TRBV27 with TRBJ2-3; TRBD2 agrees at 8 bases. Germline values: CDR1 MNHEY, CDR2 SMNVEV (reference sequence). V was clipped by 5 bases and J by 4 bases; unmatched bases: 11. The CDR3 runs 16 residues. The CDR3 nucleotides read TGTGCCAGCAGTAAGGTCTCCGGGGGGGGCGCAGATACGCAGTATTTT. Translating gives CASSKVSGGGADTQYF.

This sequence joins TRBV5-4 and TRBJ1-1; D might be TRBD1 (6 bases). The length of the CDR3 is 13 residues. V dropped 7 bases and J dropped 4 bases, with 14 bases sitting between them. Germline CDR1 and CDR2: SGHNT and YYREEE (reference sequence). The CDR3 sequence: CASYREKGTEAFF. Here the CDR3 DNA reads TGTGCCAGCTACAGGGAGAAGGGCACTGAAGCTTTCTTT.

The V call is TRBV2, the J call TRBJ2-2, with 10 nucleotides matching TRBD1. Germline V gene sequence: CDR1 SNHLY, CDR2 FYNNEI. V trimming: 6 bases; J trimming: 5 bases; junction bases outside the gene matches: 0. The CDR3 sequence is 13 residues long. The CDR3 nucleotides read TGTGCCAGCAGGGGACAGGGGACCGGGGAGCTGTTTTTT. Encoded protein: CASRGQGTGELFF.

This chain links TRBV1 with TRBJ1-5; the table's TRBD1 call for D was not verified on the DNA. TRBV1 is a pseudogene. This CDR3 comprises 14 residues. The CDR3 nucleotides read TGCACCAGCAGCCATGGGACAGATTATCAGCCCCAGCATTTT. It translates to CTSSHGTDYQPQHF.

This chain uses TRBV7-2 with TRBJ1-2; 11 positions match TRBD1. The trim removed 3 bases at V and 8 bases at J, leaving 5 bases unmatched. CDR1 and CDR2 (germline): SGHTA, FQGNSA. The CDR3 covers 14 residues. The CDR3 is CASSLDRGLRGYTF. CDR3 bases: TGTGCCAGCAGCTTGGACAGGGGGCTGCGGGGCTACACCTTC.

The rearrangement joins TRBV29-1 to TRBJ1-1; D unresolved. V dropped 7 bases and J dropped 1 base, with 10 bases sitting between them. The CDR3 is made up of 12 amino acids. Germline CDR1 and CDR2: SQVTM and ANQGSEA. The CDR3 loop reads CSATRQNTEAFF. The CDR3, as DNA: TGCAGCGCCACTCGACAGAACACTGAAGCTTTCTTT.

CDR3 DNA: TGTGCCACCAGTGATTCTCGGACTGTAGAGACCCAGTACTTC. Translated, it gives CATSDSRTVETQYF. This chain uses TRBV24-1 with TRBJ2-5, with D possibly matching TRBD2 (5 bases). V was trimmed by 2 bases and J by 4 bases, leaving 10 bases between them. The CDR3 covers 14 residues. Germline-derived CDR1 and CDR2 are KGHDR and SFDVKD.

This clone was seen just once. The rearrangement joins TRBV5-4 to TRBJ2-1, with 9 bases identical to TRBD2. CDR1 and CDR2 (germline): SGHNT, YYREEE (reference sequence). The V and J ends lost 4 bases and 4 bases, in that order; junction bases with no gene match: 6. The CDR3 covers 15 residues. The chain's CDR3 is CASSTPSGGYNEQFF. The CDR3 DNA reads TGTGCCAGCAGCACCCCAAGCGGGGGGTACAATGAGCAGTTCTTC.

The chain is built from TRBV5-4 and TRBJ2-7; 7 nucleotides agree with TRBD1. The CDR3 totals 13 residues. V trimming: 3 bases; J trimming: 2 bases; junction bases outside the gene matches: 2. Per the germline V gene, CDR1 is SGHNT and CDR2 is YYREEE (reference sequence). The CDR3, as DNA: TGTGCCAGCAGCTGGGACAGAACCTACGAGCAGTACTTC. Protein sequence: CASSWDRTYEQYF.

This chain uses TRBV21-1 with TRBJ2-3; TRBD1, the table's D call, was not compared with the DNA. TRBV21-1 is given as a pseudogene. This CDR3 has 16 amino acids. The CDR3 nucleotides are TGTGCCAGCAGCAAAGTGCGACAGGCCCTCACAGATACGCAGTATTTT. Its protein is CASSKVRQALTDTQYF.

This clone was seen once. The chain combines TRBV4-3 with TRBJ1-4; D might be TRBD1 (5 bases). CDR3 size: 14 residues. V lost 3 bases to trimming and J lost 7 bases, with 12 bases between them. Per the germline V gene, CDR1 is LGHNA and CDR2 is YSLEER. CDR3 nucleotide sequence: TGCGCCAGCAGCCATATCTCGGGGGGTGAAAAACTGTTTTTT. Its translation is CASSHISGGEKLFF.

The CDR3 reads CASSLMGAGGMYEQYF. The CDR3 region has the DNA TGTGCCAGCAGCTTGATGGGGGCAGGGGGAATGTACGAGCAGTACTTC. The V call is TRBV11-2, the J call TRBJ2-7; 7 nucleotides line up with TRBD1. The CDR3 covers 16 residues. After removal of 3 bases from V and 4 bases from J, the junction contained 12 bases not matched to a gene. The V gene's germline CDR1 is SGHAT and CDR2 FQNNGV.

This chain connects TRBV2 to TRBJ2-2; 7 nucleotides line up with TRBD1. In germline, CDR1 is SNHLY, CDR2 FYNNEI. With V trimmed by 8 bases and J by 1 base, 4 bases remained unmatched. This CDR3 comprises 14 residues. DNA for the CDR3: TGTGCCAGCCAGGACAGGATGAACACCGGGGAGCTGTTTTTT. The encoded protein is CASQDRMNTGELFF.

The chain joins TRBV14 to TRBJ1-2, with 9 bases identical to TRBD1. This CDR3 is built from 15 residues. From germline, CDR1 is SGHDN and CDR2 FVKESK. Losses at the gene ends were 0 bases for V and 5 bases for J; bases not matched to a gene: 4. The chain's CDR3 is CASSQDTQGAYGYTF. CDR3 in DNA: TGTGCCAGCAGCCAAGATACACAGGGGGCATATGGCTACACCTTC.